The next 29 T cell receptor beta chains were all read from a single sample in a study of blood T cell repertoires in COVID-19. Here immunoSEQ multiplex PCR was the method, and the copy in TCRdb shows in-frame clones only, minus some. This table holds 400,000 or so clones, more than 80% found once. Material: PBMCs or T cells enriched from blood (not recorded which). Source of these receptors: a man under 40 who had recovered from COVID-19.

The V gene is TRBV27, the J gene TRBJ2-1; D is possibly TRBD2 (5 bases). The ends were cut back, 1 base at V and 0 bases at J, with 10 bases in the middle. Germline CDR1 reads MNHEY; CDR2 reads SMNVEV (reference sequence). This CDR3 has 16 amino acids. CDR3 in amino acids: CASSLLAGRSYNEQFF. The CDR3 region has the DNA TGTGCCAGCAGTTTATTGGCGGGTCGCTCCTACAATGAGCAGTTCTTC.

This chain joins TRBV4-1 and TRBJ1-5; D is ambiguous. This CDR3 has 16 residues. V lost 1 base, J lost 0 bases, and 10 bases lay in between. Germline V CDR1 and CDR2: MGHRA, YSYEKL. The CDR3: CASSQVSSGSNQPQHF. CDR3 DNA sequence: TGCGCCAGCAGCCAAGTCTCATCGGGTAGCAATCAGCCCCAGCATTTT.

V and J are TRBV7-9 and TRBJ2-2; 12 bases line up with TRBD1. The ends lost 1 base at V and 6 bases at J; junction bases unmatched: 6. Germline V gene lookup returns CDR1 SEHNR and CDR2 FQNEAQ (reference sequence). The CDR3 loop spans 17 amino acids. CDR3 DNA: TGTGCCAGCAGCTTAGAAGGGACAGGGGGCGAGTCCGGGGAGCTGTTTTTT. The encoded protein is CASSLEGTGGESGELFF.

CDR3 loop: CASNTGGGGTQYF. The CDR3 bases are TGTGCCAGCAACACAGGGGGAGGGGGGACCCAGTACTTC. V usage is TRBV11-2 and J usage is TRBJ2-5, with D perhaps TRBD1 (8 bases). The CDR3 covers 13 residues. V lost 7 bases to trimming and J lost 7 bases, with 16 bases between them. Germline V gives CDR1 SGHAT, CDR2 FQNNGV.

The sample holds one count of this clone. CDR3 in amino acids: CASRLRSYGYTF. CDR3 sequence (DNA): TGTGCCAGCAGACTGAGGTCCTATGGCTACACCTTC. V is TRBV12-3 or TRBV12-4 and J is TRBJ1-2; D not certain. The CDR3 extends over 12 amino acids. V gave up 6 bases and J gave up 4 bases, with 9 bases separating them.

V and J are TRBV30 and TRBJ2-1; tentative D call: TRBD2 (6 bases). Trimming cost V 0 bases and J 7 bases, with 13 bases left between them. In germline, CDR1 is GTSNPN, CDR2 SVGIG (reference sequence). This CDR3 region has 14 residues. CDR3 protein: CAWSVSLAQNEQFF. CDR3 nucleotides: TGTGCCTGGAGTGTCTCTCTAGCGCAAAATGAGCAGTTCTTC.

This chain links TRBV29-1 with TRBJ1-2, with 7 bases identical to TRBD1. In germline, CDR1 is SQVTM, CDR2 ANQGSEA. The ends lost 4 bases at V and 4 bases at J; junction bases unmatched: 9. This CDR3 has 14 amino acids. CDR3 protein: CSVARQGTTYGYTF. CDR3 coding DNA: TGCAGCGTTGCCAGACAGGGAACAACCTATGGCTACACCTTC.

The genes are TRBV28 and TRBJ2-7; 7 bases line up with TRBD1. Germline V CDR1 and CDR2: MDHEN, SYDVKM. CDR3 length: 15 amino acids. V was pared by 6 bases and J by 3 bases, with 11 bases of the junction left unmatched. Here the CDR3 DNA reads TGTGCCAGCAGGACCGGGACAGCCATGCTCTACGAGCAGTACTTC. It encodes CASRTGTAMLYEQYF.

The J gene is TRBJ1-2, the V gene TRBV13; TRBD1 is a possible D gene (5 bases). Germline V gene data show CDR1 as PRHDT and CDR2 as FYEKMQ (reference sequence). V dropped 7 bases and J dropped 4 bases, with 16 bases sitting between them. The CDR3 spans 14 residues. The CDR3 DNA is TGTGCCAGCACGCCCAGCCGGGGGGGCTATGGCTACACCTTC. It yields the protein CASTPSRGGYGYTF. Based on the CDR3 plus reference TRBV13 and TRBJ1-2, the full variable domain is AAGVIQSPRHLIKEKRETATLKCYPIPRHDTVYWYQQGPGQDPQFLISFYEKMQSDKGSIPDRFSAQQFSDYHSELNMSSLELGDSALYFCASTPSRGGYGYTFGSGTRLTVV.

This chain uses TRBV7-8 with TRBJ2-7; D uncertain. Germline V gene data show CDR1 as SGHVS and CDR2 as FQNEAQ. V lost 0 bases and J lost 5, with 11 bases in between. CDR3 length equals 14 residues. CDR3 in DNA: TGTGCCAGCAGCTTAGCGTCTAGAAGAGACGAGCAGTACTTC. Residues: CASSLASRRDEQYF. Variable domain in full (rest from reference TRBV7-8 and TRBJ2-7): GAGVSQSPRYKVAKRGQDVALRCDPISGHVSLFWYQQALGQGPEFLTYFQNEAQLDKSGLPSDRFFAERPEGSVSTLKIQRTQQEDSAVYLCASSLASRRDEQYFGPGTRLTVT.

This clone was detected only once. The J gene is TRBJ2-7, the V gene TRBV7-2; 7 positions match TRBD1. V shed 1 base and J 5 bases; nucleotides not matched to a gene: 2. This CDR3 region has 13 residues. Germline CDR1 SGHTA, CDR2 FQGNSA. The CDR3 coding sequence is TGTGCCAGCAGCTTAGACAGGGGACACGAGCAGTACTTC. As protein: CASSLDRGHEQYF.

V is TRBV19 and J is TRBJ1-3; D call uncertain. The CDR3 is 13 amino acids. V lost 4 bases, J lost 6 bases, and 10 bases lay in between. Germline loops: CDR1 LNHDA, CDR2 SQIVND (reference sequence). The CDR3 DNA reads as TGTGCCAGTAGTACGGGAATCGAAAACACCATATATTTT. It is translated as CASSTGIENTIYF.

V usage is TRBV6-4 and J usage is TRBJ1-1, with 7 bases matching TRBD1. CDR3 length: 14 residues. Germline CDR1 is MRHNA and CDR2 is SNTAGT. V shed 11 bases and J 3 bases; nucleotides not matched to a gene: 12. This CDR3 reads CAGHNATGDTEAFF. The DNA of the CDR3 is TGTGCCGGTCACAATGCTACAGGGGACACTGAAGCTTTCTTT.

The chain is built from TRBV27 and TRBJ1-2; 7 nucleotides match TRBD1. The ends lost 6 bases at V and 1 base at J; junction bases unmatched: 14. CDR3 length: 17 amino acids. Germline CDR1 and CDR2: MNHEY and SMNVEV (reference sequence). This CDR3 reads CASRRTGQWGSNYGYTF. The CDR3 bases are TGTGCCAGCAGACGAACGGGACAGTGGGGGAGTAACTATGGCTACACCTTC.

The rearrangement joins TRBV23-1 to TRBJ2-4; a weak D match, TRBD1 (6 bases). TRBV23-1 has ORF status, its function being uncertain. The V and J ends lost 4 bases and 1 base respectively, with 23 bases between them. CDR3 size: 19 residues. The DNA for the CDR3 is TGCGCCAGCAGTCCCCGGGGCAGGGGCCTTTGTGCGGCCAAAAACATTCAGTACTTC. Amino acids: CASSPRGRGLCAAKNIQYF.

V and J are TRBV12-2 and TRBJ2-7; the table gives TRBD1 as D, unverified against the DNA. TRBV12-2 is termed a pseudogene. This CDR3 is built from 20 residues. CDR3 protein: CASRPKTEPGTGAHPYEQYF. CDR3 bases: TGTGCAAGTCGCCCTAAAACCGAGCCCGGGACAGGGGCCCATCCCTACGAGCAGTACTTC.

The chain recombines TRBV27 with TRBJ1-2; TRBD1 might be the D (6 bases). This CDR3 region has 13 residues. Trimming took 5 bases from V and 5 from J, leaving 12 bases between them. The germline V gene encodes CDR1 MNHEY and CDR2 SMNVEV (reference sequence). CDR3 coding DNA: TGTGCCAGCAGTCCTCACACAGGGTATGGCTACACCTTC. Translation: CASSPHTGYGYTF.

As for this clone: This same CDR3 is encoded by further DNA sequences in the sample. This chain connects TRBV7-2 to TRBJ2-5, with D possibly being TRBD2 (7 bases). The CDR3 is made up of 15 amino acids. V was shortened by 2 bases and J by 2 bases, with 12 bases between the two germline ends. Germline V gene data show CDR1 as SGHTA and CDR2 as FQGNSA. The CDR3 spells CASSLWGGGQETQYF. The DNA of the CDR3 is TGTGCCAGCAGCTTATGGGGAGGGGGGCAAGAGACCCAGTACTTC. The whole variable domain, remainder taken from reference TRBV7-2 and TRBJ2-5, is GAGVSQSPSNKVTEKGKDVELRCDPISGHTALYWYRQSLGQGLEFLIYFQGNSAPDKSGLPSDRFSAERTGGSVSTLTIQRTQQEDSAVYLCASSLWGGGQETQYFGPGTRLLVL.

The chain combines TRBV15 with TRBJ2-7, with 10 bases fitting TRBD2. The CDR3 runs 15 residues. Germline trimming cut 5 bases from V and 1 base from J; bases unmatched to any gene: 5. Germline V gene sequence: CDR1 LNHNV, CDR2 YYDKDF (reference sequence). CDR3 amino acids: CATSYKTSGSYEQYF. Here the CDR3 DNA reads TGTGCCACCAGCTACAAGACTAGCGGGTCCTACGAGCAGTACTTC.

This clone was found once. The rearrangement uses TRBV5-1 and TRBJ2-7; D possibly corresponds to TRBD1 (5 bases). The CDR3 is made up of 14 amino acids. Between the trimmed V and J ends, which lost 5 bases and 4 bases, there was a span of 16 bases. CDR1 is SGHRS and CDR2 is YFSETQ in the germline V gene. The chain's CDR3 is CASRPAGKAYEQYF. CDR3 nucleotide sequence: TGCGCCAGCAGACCGGCAGGGAAGGCGTACGAGCAGTACTTC.

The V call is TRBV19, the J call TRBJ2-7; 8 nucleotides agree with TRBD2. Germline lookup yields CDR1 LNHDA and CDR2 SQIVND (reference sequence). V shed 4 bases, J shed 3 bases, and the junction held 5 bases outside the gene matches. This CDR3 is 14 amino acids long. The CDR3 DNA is TGTGCCAGTAGTAGTAGCGGGACTCTCTACGAGCAGTACTTC. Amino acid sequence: CASSSSGTLYEQYF.

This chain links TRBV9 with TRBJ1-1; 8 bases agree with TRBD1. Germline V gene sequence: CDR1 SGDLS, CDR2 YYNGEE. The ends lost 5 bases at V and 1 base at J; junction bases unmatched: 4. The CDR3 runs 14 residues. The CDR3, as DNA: TGTGCCAGCAGGTCCGGGACAGGGAACACTGAAGCTTTCTTT. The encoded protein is CASRSGTGNTEAFF.

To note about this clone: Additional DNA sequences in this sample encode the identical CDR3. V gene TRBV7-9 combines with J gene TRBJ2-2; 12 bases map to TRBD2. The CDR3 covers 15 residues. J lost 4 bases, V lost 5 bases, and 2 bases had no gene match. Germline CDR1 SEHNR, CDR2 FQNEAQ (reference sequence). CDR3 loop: CASSPLAGGTGELFF. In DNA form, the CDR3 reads TGTGCCAGCAGCCCACTAGCGGGAGGCACCGGGGAGCTGTTTTTT.

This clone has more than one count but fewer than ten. For the CDR3, the DNA is TGCGCCAGCAGACAGTTCGGGGAGCTGTTTTTT. Translation: CASRQFGELFF. The chain joins TRBV10-1 to TRBJ2-2; D not certain. The CDR3 totals 11 residues. Germline V lookup: CDR1 WNHNN, CDR2 SYGVQD (reference sequence). V dropped 6 bases and J dropped 7 bases, with 6 bases sitting between them.

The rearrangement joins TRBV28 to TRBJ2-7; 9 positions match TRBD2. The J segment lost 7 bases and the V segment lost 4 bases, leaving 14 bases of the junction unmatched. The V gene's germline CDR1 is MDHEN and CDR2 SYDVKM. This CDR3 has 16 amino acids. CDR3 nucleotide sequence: TGTGCCAGCAGTTCAACCAGACTAGCGGAGGGGAGGGAGCAGTACTTC. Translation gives CASSSTRLAEGREQYF.

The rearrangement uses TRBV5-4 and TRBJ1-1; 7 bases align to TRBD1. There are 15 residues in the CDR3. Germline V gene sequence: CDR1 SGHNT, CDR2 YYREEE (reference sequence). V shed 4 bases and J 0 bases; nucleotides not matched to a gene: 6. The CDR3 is CASSPSGGLNTEAFF. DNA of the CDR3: TGTGCCAGCAGCCCCTCAGGGGGGCTGAACACTGAAGCTTTCTTT.

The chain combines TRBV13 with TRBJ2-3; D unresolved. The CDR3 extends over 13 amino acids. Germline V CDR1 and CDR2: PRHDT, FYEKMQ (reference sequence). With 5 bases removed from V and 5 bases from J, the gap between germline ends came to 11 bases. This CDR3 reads CASSLLREDTQYF. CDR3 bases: TGTGCCAGCAGCCTTCTTAGAGAAGATACGCAGTATTTT. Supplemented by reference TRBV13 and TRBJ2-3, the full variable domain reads AAGVIQSPRHLIKEKRETATLKCYPIPRHDTVYWYQQGPGQDPQFLISFYEKMQSDKGSIPDRFSAQQFSDYHSELNMSSLELGDSALYFCASSLLREDTQYFGPGTRLTVL.

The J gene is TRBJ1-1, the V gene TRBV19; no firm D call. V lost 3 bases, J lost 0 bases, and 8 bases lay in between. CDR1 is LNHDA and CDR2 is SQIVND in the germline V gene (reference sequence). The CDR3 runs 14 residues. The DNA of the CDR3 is TGTGCCAGTAGTATCTTCGGGATGAACACTGAAGCTTTCTTT. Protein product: CASSIFGMNTEAFF.

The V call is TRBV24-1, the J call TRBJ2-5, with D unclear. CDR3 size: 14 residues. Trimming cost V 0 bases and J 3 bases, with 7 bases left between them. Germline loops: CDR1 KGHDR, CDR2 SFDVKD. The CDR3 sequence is CATSDLNSKETQYF. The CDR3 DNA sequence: TGTGCCACCAGTGATTTGAACAGCAAAGAGACCCAGTACTTC.